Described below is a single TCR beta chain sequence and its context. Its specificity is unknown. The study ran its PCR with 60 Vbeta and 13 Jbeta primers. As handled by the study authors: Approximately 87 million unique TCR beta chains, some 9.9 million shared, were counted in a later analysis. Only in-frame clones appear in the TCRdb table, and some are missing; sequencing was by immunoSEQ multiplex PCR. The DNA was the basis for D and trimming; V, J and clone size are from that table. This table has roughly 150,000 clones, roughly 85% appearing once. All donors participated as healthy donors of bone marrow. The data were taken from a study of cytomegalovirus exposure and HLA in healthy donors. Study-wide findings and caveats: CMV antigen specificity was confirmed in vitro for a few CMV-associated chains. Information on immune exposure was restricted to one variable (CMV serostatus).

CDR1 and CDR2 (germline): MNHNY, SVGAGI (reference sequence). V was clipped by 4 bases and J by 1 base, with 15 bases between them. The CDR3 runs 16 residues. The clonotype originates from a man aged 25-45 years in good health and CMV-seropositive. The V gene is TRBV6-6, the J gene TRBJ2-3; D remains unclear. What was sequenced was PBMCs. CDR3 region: CASSFYTPGGTDTQYF. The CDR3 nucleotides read TGTGCCAGCAGTTTCTACACACCCGGAGGCACAGATACGCAGTATTTT.